This is a list of T cell receptor beta chains from one sample in a study of identical twins. Each CDR3 protein gets one entry after TCRdb re-called the 5' RACE reads with MiXCR. This table has hundreds of thousands of distinct CDR3 sequences, approximately 7% appearing once. These same data were also listed under a study on yellow fever vaccine responses in identical twins.

Sequenced input: memory (CD45RO+) T cells sorted from blood. The receptors were gathered from a woman aged 18-29 years in good health. Each CDR3 is given with its conserved first and last residue. D genes are given only for firm matches. Some rows mark clone size as missing; the rest say once, few, many or name a class of expanded clone.

D gene	CDR3 length	V gene	clone size	J gene	CDR3 protein	CDR3 DNA
TRBD2	17	TRBV6-1	once	TRBJ2-6	CASSRLAGPSGANVLTF	TGTGCCAGCAGCAGACTAGCGGGCCCCTCTGGGGCCAACGTCCTGACTTTC
.	15	TRBV7-6	.	TRBJ2-1	CASSYSRQQNNEQFF	TGTGCCAGCAGTTACTCCCGACAGCAAAACAATGAGCAGTTCTTC
.	13	TRBV12-3/TRBV12-4	many	TRBJ1-5	CASSLGGPQPQHF	TGTGCCAGCAGTTTAGGGGGGCCACAGCCCCAGCATTTT
.	14	TRBV5-1	many	TRBJ2-1	CASSLAGFYNEQFF	TGCGCCAGCAGCTTGGCCGGATTTTACAATGAGCAGTTCTTC
.	12	TRBV29-1	few	TRBJ1-2	CSVEAQYYGYTF	TGCAGCGTTGAGGCCCAGTACTATGGCTACACCTTC
TRBD1	13	TRBV6-1	.	TRBJ1-1	CASRTITDREAFF	TGTGCCAGCAGAACTATAACGGACAGGGAGGCTTTCTTT
.	14	TRBV6-5	many	TRBJ2-1	CASSYPGLNNEQFF	TGTGCCAGCAGTTACCCGGGACTTAACAATGAGCAGTTCTTC
.	15	TRBV11-1	few	TRBJ2-3	CASSLFESRTDTQYF	TGTGCCAGCAGCTTATTCGAGAGTCGCACAGATACGCAGTATTTT
.	12	TRBV20-1	.	TRBJ1-1	CSARGRDTEAFF	TGCAGTGCTAGAGGTAGGGACACTGAAGCTTTCTTT
TRBD1	15	TRBV9	.	TRBJ2-5	CASSVQQGTQETQYF	TGTGCCAGCAGCGTGCAACAGGGGACCCAAGAGACCCAGTACTTC
TRBD2	16	TRBV7-2	.	TRBJ2-3	CASSFSGGRSTDTQYF	TGTGCCAGCAGTTTTAGCGGGGGCAGAAGCACAGATACGCAGTATTTT
.	14	TRBV5-1	few	TRBJ1-2	CASSVYSLAYGYTF	TGCGCCAGCAGCGTTTACTCCTTGGCGTATGGCTACACCTTC
TRBD2	16	TRBV5-1	few	TRBJ2-5	CASSSRTSGVQETQYF	TGCGCCAGCAGCTCGCGGACTAGCGGGGTTCAAGAGACCCAGTACTTC
.	14	TRBV5-1	few	TRBJ1-1	CASSLSSGATEAFF	TGCGCCAGCAGCTTGAGTTCGGGGGCCACTGAAGCTTTCTTT
TRBD2	16	TRBV24-1	many	TRBJ2-1	CATSDRAGTSMNEQFF	TGTGCCACCAGTGATCGCGCCGGGACTAGCATGAATGAGCAGTTCTTC
TRBD2	15	TRBV28	few	TRBJ2-7	CASSFWLREAYEQYF	TGTGCCAGCAGTTTTTGGCTGCGGGAGGCCTACGAGCAGTACTTC
.	14	TRBV7-2	many	TRBJ1-2	CASSSYGALGGYTF	TGTGCCAGCAGCTCCTACGGAGCCCTTGGTGGCTACACCTTC
.	15	TRBV27	few	TRBJ2-1	CASSFLANIANEQFF	TGTGCCAGCAGTTTCCTAGCGAACATTGCGAATGAGCAGTTCTTC
.	15	TRBV4-2	many	TRBJ2-1	CASSQPTWGYNEQFF	TGTGCCAGCAGCCAGCCTACCTGGGGCTACAATGAGCAGTTCTTC
.	12	TRBV20-1	.	TRBJ2-1	CSAHTPYNEQFF	TGCAGTGCCCACACCCCGTACAATGAGCAGTTCTTC
.	13	TRBV5-6	few	TRBJ2-5	CASSFDEGETQYF	TGTGCCAGCAGCTTTGACGAAGGAGAGACCCAGTACTTC
TRBD1	14	TRBV4-1	.	TRBJ1-2	CASNDRVLNYGYTF	TGCGCCAGCAACGACAGGGTGCTGAACTATGGCTACACCTTC
.	13	TRBV29-1	many	TRBJ2-1	CSVVAQPNNEQFF	TGCAGCGTTGTTGCTCAGCCCAACAATGAGCAGTTCTTC
TRBD1	12	TRBV10-2	.	TRBJ1-1	CASSAGGTEAFF	TGCGCCAGCAGTGCAGGGGGCACTGAAGCTTTCTTT
.	14	TRBV25-1	.	TRBJ1-5	CASSVSDGNQPQHF	TGTGCCAGCAGTGTTTCGGACGGCAATCAGCCCCAGCATTTT
TRBD2	16	TRBV5-1	few	TRBJ2-3	CASSTGLAEPTDTQYF	TGCGCCAGCAGCACGGGACTAGCGGAGCCCACAGATACGCAGTATTTT
.	14	TRBV10-3	many	TRBJ1-1	CAIRDTGLNTEAFF	TGTGCCATCAGGGATACAGGGCTGAACACTGAAGCTTTCTTT
.	10	TRBV20-1	few	TRBJ2-1	CSASSGEQFF	TGCAGTGCGTCGAGTGGCGAGCAGTTCTTC
.	17	TRBV28	few	TRBJ1-4	CASRTGAALATNEKLFF	TGTGCCAGCAGAACAGGAGCAGCCCTTGCAACTAATGAAAAACTGTTTTTT
TRBD2	14	TRBV12-3/TRBV12-4	few	TRBJ2-7	CASSPGLAGTQQYF	TGTGCCAGCAGCCCGGGACTAGCGGGGACCCAGCAGTACTTC
TRBD2	16	TRBV7-9	.	TRBJ2-1	CASSHTSSGSMNEQFF	TGTGCCAGCAGCCACACGTCTAGCGGGAGTATGAATGAGCAGTTCTTC
.	15	TRBV2	many	TRBJ2-2	CASSEVQGGTGELFF	TGTGCCAGCAGTGAAGTCCAGGGGGGCACCGGGGAGCTGTTTTTT
TRBD2	13	TRBV12-3/TRBV12-4	many	TRBJ2-7	CASSSGSIYEQYF	TGTGCCAGCAGTAGCGGGAGTATCTACGAGCAGTACTTC
.	12	TRBV28	.	TRBJ2-7	CASMQGSYEQYF	TGTGCCAGCATGCAGGGATCCTACGAGCAGTACTTC
TRBD2	19	TRBV11-2	few	TRBJ2-5	CASSLDWTSHRLVEITQYF	TGTGCCAGCAGCTTAGATTGGACTAGCCACCGCCTGGTAGAGATTACCCAGTACTTC
TRBD1	15	TRBV13	.	TRBJ1-2	CASSSWTGDGYGYTF	TGTGCCAGCAGCAGCTGGACAGGGGACGGATATGGCTACACCTTC
.	11	TRBV6-5	.	TRBJ1-1	CASSYSGVAFF	TGTGCCAGCAGTTACTCAGGGGTAGCTTTCTTT
TRBD2	13	TRBV6-1	few	TRBJ2-5	CATQASGSKTQYF	TGTGCCACACAAGCTAGCGGGAGTAAGACCCAGTACTTC